There are a few counts of the clone carrying this T cell receptor (beta chain). Its antigen is currently unknown. These data originate in a study of OX40 agonist ivuxolimab in advanced cancers. Study as a whole: Having had anti-PD-1, anti-PD-L1 or anti-CTLA-4 therapy before was allowed, and about 42% had some.

Looked up from germline, CDR1 is SNHLY and CDR2 is FYNNEI. V was clipped by 3 bases and J by 2 bases; unmatched bases: 6. The CDR3 contains 15 residues. Sequenced by immunoSEQ multiplex PCR; TCRdb stores in-frame clones only, minus some. The sample has tens of thousands of clones; around 88% are singletons. Study-wide findings and caveats: In general, CD8+ T cells held more expanded clones than CD4+ did, on average.

The sequence was collected from an adult with an advanced solid tumor such as melanoma, head and neck, liver or kidney cancer. J is TRBJ2-5 and V is TRBV2; 7 bases are a match to TRBD1. The source was CD4+ or CD8+ T cells sorted from blood, collected in a trial of the OX40 agonist ivuxolimab. DNA for the CDR3: TGTGCCAGCAGTGACCCGGGACAGTCGCAAGAGACCCAGTACTTC. Translating gives CASSDPGQSQETQYF.